The 25 T cell receptor beta chains given below trace back to one sample, sequenced in a study of T cell clonotyping in hematopoietic cell transplantation. The assay was immunoSEQ multiplex PCR, and TCRdb's table has in-frame clones only and misses some. In the table there are about 9,000 clones, less than 90% of which are singletons. Here the sequenced sample was PBMCs, taken 180 days after allogeneic stem cell transplant. Receptors were obtained from a human patient who had an allogeneic stem cell transplant, so the T cells may come from the graft donor. The donor label of this sample is uncertain. Some clones in this sample may be carry-over from other donors' samples.

The rearrangement links TRBV4-2 to TRBJ2-3, with TRBD1 identical over 9 bases. Germline CDR1 and CDR2: LGHNA and YNFKEQ. V was pared by 4 bases and J by 0 bases, with 8 bases of the junction left unmatched. There are 17 residues in the CDR3. For the CDR3, the DNA is TGTGCCAGCAGCCTTTCCGGGACAGGGACTAGCACAGATACGCAGTATTTT. Translating it yields CASSLSGTGTSTDTQYF.

The rearrangement uses TRBV5-1 and TRBJ1-1; D perhaps matches TRBD1 (6 bases). V was shortened by 2 bases and J by 1 base, with 9 bases between the two germline ends. The CDR3 extends over 14 amino acids. From germline, CDR1 is SGHRS and CDR2 YFSETQ. The DNA for the CDR3 is TGCGCCAGCAGCTTCGGACAGTCGAACACTGAAGCTTTCTTT. Translating it yields CASSFGQSNTEAFF.

The V call is TRBV25-1, the J call TRBJ2-7; D may be TRBD2 (5 bases). The CDR3 length is 14 residues. Trimming shortened V by 3 bases and J by 5 bases, and 14 bases separated the two germline ends. Germline V gives CDR1 MGHDK, CDR2 SYGVNS. CDR3 sequence (DNA): TGTGCCAGCAGTGAGGCTGACTACGGGGACGAGCAGTACTTC. This translates into CASSEADYGDEQYF.

The V call is TRBV4-3, the J call TRBJ1-2; D is possibly TRBD1 (5 bases). From germline, CDR1 is LGHNA and CDR2 YSLEER. This CDR3 contains 15 residues. Trimming took 4 bases from V and 1 from J, leaving 13 bases between them. The CDR3 protein is CASSRRGAFNYGYTF. DNA of the CDR3: TGCGCCAGCAGCCGCAGAGGGGCATTTAACTATGGCTACACCTTC.

This chain uses TRBV10-3 with TRBJ1-2, with TRBD1 matching 10 bases. The junction had 6 bases not matched to a gene; V was cut back by 6 bases and J by 8 bases. The CDR3 consists of 13 residues. CDR1 and CDR2 from the germline V gene are ENHRY and SYGVKD. The CDR3 reads CAISGQGEGGYTF. As DNA, the CDR3 is TGTGCCATCAGCGGACAGGGGGAAGGGGGCTACACCTTC.

The gene calls are TRBV2 and TRBJ2-1; the D is unclear. The germline V gene has CDR1 SNHLY and CDR2 FYNNEI. The V end lost 6 bases, the J end lost 6 bases, and 12 bases lay between the germline ends. This CDR3 region has 13 residues. DNA of the CDR3: TGTGCCAGCAGCGAACTGGGGTTCAATGAGCAGTTCTTC. This codes for CASSELGFNEQFF.

This rearrangement joins TRBV28 to TRBJ1-3; D uncertain. The CDR3 contains 16 residues. Trimming pared 5 bases from V and 0 bases from J, leaving 14 bases between. Germline V gene data show CDR1 as MDHEN and CDR2 as SYDVKM. This chain's CDR3 is CASSPHRRASGNTIYF. Written as DNA, the CDR3 is TGTGCCAGCAGTCCACACCGACGGGCCTCTGGAAACACCATATATTTT. Filled out from reference TRBV28 and TRBJ1-3, the complete variable domain reads DVKVTQSSRYLVKRTGEKVFLECVQDMDHENMFWYRQDPGLGLRLIYFSYDVKMKEKGDIPEGYSVSREKKERFSLILESASTNQTSMYLCASSPHRRASGNTIYFGEGSWLTVV.

The CDR3 loop is CASTLGSFQETQYF. CDR3 nucleotides: TGTGCCAGTACCTTGGGTAGCTTCCAAGAGACCCAGTACTTC. The chain links TRBV7-6 to TRBJ2-5; D remains ambiguous. The V end lost 9 bases, the J end lost 1 base, and 15 bases lay between the germline ends. The CDR3 totals 14 residues. Germline-derived CDR1 and CDR2 are SGHVS and FNYEAQ.

V and J are TRBV7-8 and TRBJ1-2; TRBD1 matches 9 bases. This CDR3 has 15 amino acids. Germline V gene data show CDR1 as SGHVS and CDR2 as FQNEAQ. The V gene end was trimmed by 6 bases and the J gene end by 0 bases; junction bases not matched to a gene: 5. Written as DNA, the CDR3 is TGTGCCAGCAGTCAACACAGGGGGCCTAACTATGGCTACACCTTC. Residues: CASSQHRGPNYGYTF.

CDR3 in amino acids: CASSLGAPGANVLTF. CDR3 DNA sequence: TGTGCCAGCAGCTTAGGCGCCCCCGGGGCCAACGTCCTGACTTTC. The chain couples TRBV7-9 to TRBJ2-6; D is undetermined. The V gene lost 1 base and the J gene lost 4 bases, with 8 bases spanning the gap. Germline V lookup: CDR1 SEHNR, CDR2 FQNEAQ (reference sequence). CDR3 size: 15 residues. The full variable domain, its missing parts supplied by reference TRBV7-9 and TRBJ2-6, is DTGVSQNPRHKITKRGQNVTFRCDPISEHNRLYWYRQTLGQGPEFLTYFQNEAQLEKSRLLSDRFSAERPKGSFSTLEIQRTEQGDSAMYLCASSLGAPGANVLTFGAGSRLTVL.

About this clone itself: Other nucleotide sequences in the sample specify the same CDR3. This chain uses TRBV30 with TRBJ1-1, with a tentative D call TRBD1 (6 bases). The germline CDR1 and CDR2 sequences are GTSNPN and SVGIG (reference sequence). The CDR3 is made up of 15 amino acids. V was trimmed by 0 bases and J by 0 bases, leaving 11 bases between them. CDR3 sequence: CAWSVRKGVNTEAFF. CDR3 DNA sequence: TGTGCCTGGAGTGTACGAAAGGGGGTGAACACTGAAGCTTTCTTT.

The CDR3 loop reads CASSEGPPGRSGYTF. In DNA form, the CDR3 reads TGTGCCAGCAGCGAGGGGCCCCCAGGTAGAAGTGGCTACACCTTC. The gene calls are TRBV9 and TRBJ1-2, with a weak D call TRBD1 (5 bases). Germline lookup yields CDR1 SGDLS and CDR2 YYNGEE. V gave up 3 bases and J gave up 7 bases, with 19 bases separating them. This CDR3 has 15 amino acids.

The chain couples TRBV30 to TRBJ1-1, with unresolved D. CDR3 length equals 14 residues. From germline, CDR1 is GTSNPN and CDR2 SVGIG (reference sequence). V was shortened by 0 bases and J by 5 bases, with 13 bases between the two germline ends. CDR3 amino acids: CAWSVPAGRTEAFF. Here the CDR3 DNA reads TGTGCCTGGAGTGTACCGGCCGGAAGAACTGAAGCTTTCTTT.

CDR3 amino acids: CASRSRDRGRIEKLFF. The CDR3 coding sequence is TGTGCCAGCAGGTCCCGGGACAGGGGGCGAATTGAAAAACTGTTTTTT. V and J are TRBV25-1 and TRBJ1-4, with 12 nucleotides matching TRBD1. Germline lookup yields CDR1 MGHDK and CDR2 SYGVNS. This CDR3 is 16 amino acids long. The V segment lost 6 bases and the J segment 7 bases; nucleotides outside the gene matches: 9.

The chain links TRBV7-2 to TRBJ2-7, with D possibly being TRBD1 or TRBD2 (6 bases each). The CDR3 runs 15 residues. Germline lookup yields CDR1 SGHTA and CDR2 FQGNSA. The V end lost 0 bases, the J end lost 0 bases, and 9 bases lay between the germline ends. The CDR3 here is CASSLAGGHSYEQYF. The DNA of the CDR3 is TGTGCCAGCAGCTTAGCGGGGGGCCACTCCTACGAGCAGTACTTC. The entire variable domain, with the rest obtained from reference TRBV7-2 and TRBJ2-7, is as follows: GAGVSQSPSNKVTEKGKDVELRCDPISGHTALYWYRQSLGQGLEFLIYFQGNSAPDKSGLPSDRFSAERTGGSVSTLTIQRTQQEDSAVYLCASSLAGGHSYEQYFGPGTRLTVT.

In this sample, this clone turned up once. The V gene is TRBV7-3, the J gene TRBJ1-1; maybe TRBD1 (5 bases). CDR3 size: 13 residues. CDR1 and CDR2 (germline): SGHTA, FQGTGA. V was trimmed by 5 bases and J by 1 base, leaving 8 bases between them. The CDR3 loop reads CASSADRNTEAFF. In DNA form, the CDR3 reads TGTGCCAGCAGCGCCGACAGGAACACTGAAGCTTTCTTT.

The chain has TRBV11-2 and TRBJ1-4; 9 bases align to TRBD1. This CDR3 has 15 residues. Trimming removed 4 bases from V and 5 bases from J; junction bases left unmatched: 5. The germline gives CDR1 SGHAT, CDR2 FQNNGV. The DNA of the CDR3 is TGTGCCAGCAGCTCACAGGGGGCGCCCAATGAAAAACTGTTTTTT. Translated: CASSSQGAPNEKLFF.

The rearrangement joins TRBV6-5 to TRBJ2-5; D ambiguous. The ends were cut back, 2 bases at V and 3 bases at J, with 10 bases in the middle. This CDR3 is built from 14 residues. In germline, CDR1 is MNHEY, CDR2 SVGAGI. In DNA, the CDR3 is TGTGCCAGCAGTTACGGATTTGGGGAAGAGACCCAGTACTTC. Translated, it gives CASSYGFGEETQYF.

This rearrangement joins TRBV5-4 to TRBJ1-2; TRBD1 matches at 9 bases. Germline V lookup: CDR1 SGHNT, CDR2 YYREEE (reference sequence). Trimming removed 5 bases from V and 2 bases from J; junction bases left unmatched: 7. This CDR3 is 15 amino acids long. The CDR3 region is CASSWGQGGNYGYTF. CDR3 bases: TGTGCCAGCAGTTGGGGACAGGGAGGGAACTATGGCTACACCTTC.

This clone was observed a single time. This rearrangement joins TRBV19 to TRBJ1-6, with 11 bases matching TRBD1. V lost 8 bases and J lost 12; bases outside the gene matches: 6. Germline values: CDR1 LNHDA, CDR2 SQIVND (reference sequence). CDR3 length: 13 residues. CDR3 nucleotide sequence: TGTGCCAGTGAGGGGGACAGGGGGGAACCCCTCCACTTT. Protein product: CASEGDRGEPLHF.

This clone was picked up one time. This chain connects TRBV25-1 to TRBJ2-1; D gene unclear. Germline CDR1 is MGHDK and CDR2 is SYGVNS. V lost 8 bases, J lost 4 bases, and 9 bases lay in between. This CDR3 comprises 12 residues. CDR3 sequence: CASYSGYNEQFF. The CDR3 DNA reads TGTGCCAGCTACTCTGGTTACAATGAGCAGTTCTTC.

This chain links TRBV9 with TRBJ2-7; D remains ambiguous. CDR1 is SGDLS, CDR2 YYNGEE, per germline. V was pared by 4 bases and J by 2 bases, with 13 bases between. The CDR3 is made up of 14 amino acids. The CDR3 protein is CASSSPLAPYEQYF. The CDR3, as DNA: TGTGCCAGCAGCTCCCCCCTGGCCCCCTACGAGCAGTACTTC.

The rearrangement links TRBV5-6 to TRBJ2-1, with no clear D. The CDR3 is 14 residues long. Germline V gene data show CDR1 as SGHDT and CDR2 as YYEEEE. The V end was cut by 7 bases, the J end by 2 bases, with 13 bases between. The CDR3 DNA sequence: TGTGCCAGCCTTTTTGGGGTTACCTACAATGAGCAGTTCTTC. Translation gives CASLFGVTYNEQFF.

The rearrangement joins TRBV25-1 to TRBJ2-7; TRBD2 matches 11 bases. Germline trimming cut 3 bases from V and 0 bases from J; bases unmatched to any gene: 4. There are 16 residues in the CDR3. Germline V gives CDR1 MGHDK, CDR2 SYGVNS. The chain's CDR3 is CASSEPTSGGSYEQYF. DNA for the CDR3: TGTGCCAGCAGTGAGCCTACTAGCGGGGGCTCCTACGAGCAGTACTTC.

V gene TRBV19 combines with J gene TRBJ1-2; D unresolved. V gave up 2 bases and J gave up 4 bases, with 11 bases separating them. Germline values: CDR1 LNHDA, CDR2 SQIVND (reference sequence). This CDR3 spans 14 amino acids. In DNA, the CDR3 is TGTGCCAGTAGTATACTAGCCGGCACCTATGGCTACACCTTC. The encoded protein is CASSILAGTYGYTF.